One and the same sample provided the 19 T cell receptor beta chains below, sequenced in a study of identifying expanded T cells in peripheral blood (dated by TCRdb to the late 2010s). To prepare the library, the immunoSEQ multiplex PCR assay was applied. What TCRdb holds here is the immuneACCESS table cut down to in-frame rearrangements. Part of the clones is not present; checked against another copy, under half of the missing clones reflect an unresolved V gene, and the others are unexplained. Within this sample are 120,000 or so clones, with approximately 80% of them counted one time only. The ten largest clones add up to 3.3% of the sample. The source material was blood. The receptors were gathered from a person aged 18 to 70 in good health.

The CDR3 nucleotides are TGTGCCAGCAGCGTGATTGGAAACACTGAAGCTTTCTTT. This encodes CASSVIGNTEAFF. V is TRBV5-6 and J is TRBJ1-1; D unresolved. The CDR3 is 13 amino acids. Germline V gene sequence: CDR1 SGHDT, CDR2 YYEEEE. V lost 4 bases to trimming and J lost 2 bases, with 9 bases between them.

In its sample, this clone was seen a few times. The chain recombines TRBV19 with TRBJ1-5, with 10 positions matching TRBD1. Germline V gene data show CDR1 as LNHDA and CDR2 as SQIVND (reference sequence). V lost 2 bases, J lost 4 bases, and 2 bases stayed unmatched. This CDR3 is built from 15 residues. The CDR3, as DNA: TGTGCCAGTAGTATAAAGGGACAGGGGAATCAGCCCCAGCATTTT. Translated, it gives CASSIKGQGNQPQHF.

The gene calls are TRBV9 and TRBJ1-3, with a tentative D call TRBD1 (6 bases). There are 17 residues in the CDR3. CDR1 and CDR2 from the germline V gene are SGDLS and YYNGEE. The germline V and J ends were trimmed by 4 bases and 4 bases, with 21 bases remaining between them. The CDR3 region is CASSSQGRRTKGNTIYF. DNA of the CDR3: TGTGCCAGCAGCAGCCAGGGGAGGAGGACAAAGGGAAACACCATATATTTT.

The rearrangement uses TRBV9 and TRBJ1-3; tentative D call: TRBD1 (6 bases). Germline V gene lookup returns CDR1 SGDLS and CDR2 YYNGEE. Trimming removed 3 bases at V and 4 bases at J, with 14 bases between. This CDR3 is 15 amino acids long. The CDR3 protein is CASSARRGAGNTIYF. DNA for the CDR3: TGTGCCAGCAGCGCGCGCCGGGGGGCAGGAAACACCATATATTTT.

The chain uses TRBV4-1 and TRBJ1-2; TRBD1 is a possible D gene (5 bases). Germline CDR1 and CDR2: MGHRA and YSYEKL. V was pared by 6 bases and J by 4 bases, with 21 bases between. The CDR3 has 16 amino acids. The DNA of the CDR3 is TGCGCCAGCAGGCGTTCAGAACGCCTCGGGGGCTATGGCTACACCTTC. Its translation: CASRRSERLGGYGYTF.

Here the CDR3 reads CASMGDTGELFF. The CDR3 bases are TGTGCCAGTATGGGAGATACCGGGGAGCTGTTTTTT. The rearrangement links TRBV19 to TRBJ2-2; the D gene is possibly TRBD2 (5 bases). The CDR3 loop spans 12 amino acids. Trimming shortened V by 7 bases and J by 5 bases, and 8 bases separated the two germline ends. The germline CDR1 and CDR2 sequences are LNHDA and SQIVND (reference sequence).

The CDR3 bases are TGTGCCAGCTCACCATTCAGGGAGGATCAGCCCCAGCATTTT. This sequence encodes CASSPFREDQPQHF. V gene TRBV18 combines with J gene TRBJ1-5; D is perhaps TRBD1 (5 bases). The germline CDR1 and CDR2 sequences are KGHSH and LQKENI. Trimming took off 2 bases at V and 5 bases at J, with 10 bases between the two ends. This CDR3 is built from 14 residues.

This chain links TRBV5-1 with TRBJ2-1; 9 positions agree with TRBD2. The germline CDR1 and CDR2 sequences are SGHRS and YFSETQ. The trim removed 2 bases at V and 3 bases at J, leaving 15 bases unmatched. The length of the CDR3 is 19 residues. The CDR3 DNA reads as TGCGCCAGCAGCTTCTCTAGCGGGGATTCCCCAGTTGGCTACAATGAGCAGTTCTTC. As protein: CASSFSSGDSPVGYNEQFF.

The chain joins TRBV10-3 to TRBJ2-1; the D call may be TRBD1 or TRBD2 (5 bases each). Germline V gene lookup returns CDR1 ENHRY and CDR2 SYGVKD. The V and J ends lost 0 bases and 8 bases respectively, with 11 bases between them. The CDR3 runs 14 residues. The CDR3 loop reads CAISESERGHEQFF. In DNA form, the CDR3 reads TGTGCCATCAGTGAGTCGGAGAGGGGCCATGAGCAGTTCTTC.

The CDR3 reads CASSFSDTEAFF. CDR3 DNA: TGTGCCAGCAGCTTCAGTGACACTGAAGCTTTCTTT. V usage is TRBV5-6 and J usage is TRBJ1-1; D not certain. Germline V gene sequence: CDR1 SGHDT, CDR2 YYEEEE. The CDR3 contains 12 residues. The V and J ends lost 2 bases and 3 bases respectively, with 5 bases between them.

The chain carries TRBV5-4 and TRBJ2-1, with TRBD1 matching over 8 bases. Germline lookup yields CDR1 SGHNT and CDR2 YYREEE (reference sequence). V shed 4 bases, J shed 5 bases, and the junction held 8 bases outside the gene matches. The CDR3 extends over 15 amino acids. The CDR3 DNA is TGTGCCAGCAGCCCTTCCGGGACAGGACACAATGAGCAGTTCTTC. Amino acid sequence: CASSPSGTGHNEQFF.

The chain's CDR3 is CASSQEGLESLRYTF. As DNA, the CDR3 is TGCGCCAGCAGCCAAGAAGGGTTGGAGTCGCTTCGCTACACCTTC. This rearrangement joins TRBV4-3 to TRBJ1-2; no clear D. The CDR3 length is 15 residues. V lost 0 bases to trimming and J lost 9 bases, with 17 bases between them. Germline lookup yields CDR1 LGHNA and CDR2 YSLEER.

The chain is built from TRBV19 and TRBJ1-5; D gene ambiguous. Germline assignment: CDR1 LNHDA and CDR2 SQIVND (reference sequence). V lost 1 base and J lost 3, with 10 bases in between. The CDR3 has 15 amino acids. CDR3 coding DNA: TGTGCCAGTAGTATAGGTGCTGAGTCCAATCAGCCCCAGCATTTT. This codes for CASSIGAESNQPQHF.

The chain joins TRBV6-6 to TRBJ1-2; tentative D call: TRBD1 (5 bases). V was cut by 5 bases and J by 4 bases, with 11 bases left in between. Germline CDR1 reads MNHNY; CDR2 reads SVGAGI (reference sequence). This CDR3 region has 13 residues. The CDR3 nucleotides read TGTGCCAGCAGTATACAGGAATCCTATGGCTACACCTTC. Translating it yields CASSIQESYGYTF.

The chain links TRBV5-1 to TRBJ1-2; the D is unclear. The ends were cut back, 0 bases at V and 4 bases at J, with 10 bases in the middle. The CDR3 loop spans 14 amino acids. The germline gives CDR1 SGHRS, CDR2 YFSETQ. The CDR3 is CASSLGADPYGYTF. The DNA of the CDR3 is TGCGCCAGCAGCTTGGGTGCAGACCCCTATGGCTACACCTTC.

The genes are TRBV11-3 and TRBJ2-1, with 8 bases lining up with TRBD2. CDR1 and CDR2 (germline): SGHNT, YENEEA. Germline trimming cut 3 bases from V and 10 bases from J; bases unmatched to any gene: 14. This CDR3 is 16 amino acids long. In nucleotides, the CDR3 is TGTGCCAGCAGCTTTCCGGGACTAGTATCAATTCCGGAGCAGTTCTTC. It yields the protein CASSFPGLVSIPEQFF.

CDR3 DNA sequence: TGTGCCAGCAGCTTGACCTTGGGACAGGGTACAGATACGCAGTATTTT. Translated, it gives CASSLTLGQGTDTQYF. This chain uses TRBV7-8 with TRBJ2-3; 9 nucleotides line up with TRBD1. V shed 3 bases and J 3 bases; nucleotides not matched to a gene: 7. The CDR3 is 16 amino acids. Germline V CDR1 and CDR2: SGHVS, FQNEAQ.

The V call is TRBV6-5, the J call TRBJ1-2; D is ambiguous. The germline V and J ends were trimmed by 6 bases and 5 bases, with 7 bases remaining between them. CDR3 length: 11 residues. Germline CDR1 MNHEY, CDR2 SVGAGI. The DNA for the CDR3 is TGTGCCAGCAGGGACTCGTATGGCTACACCTTC. Translating it yields CASRDSYGYTF.

J is TRBJ1-1 and V is TRBV5-1; weak D call: TRBD1 (6 bases). V lost 4 bases and J lost 1, with 11 bases in between. Germline loops: CDR1 SGHRS, CDR2 YFSETQ. This CDR3 is built from 14 residues. Here the CDR3 reads CASSAEGENTEAFF. The DNA for the CDR3 is TGCGCCAGCAGCGCGGAGGGGGAGAACACTGAAGCTTTCTTT.